Listed below are T cell receptor beta chains from one sample, sequenced in a study of blood T cell repertoires in COVID-19. The protocol was immunoSEQ multiplex PCR, while the TCRdb copy is restricted to in-frame clones and leaves out a portion. The repertoire holds approximately 190,000 clones, with around 84% as singletons. Source material: peripheral blood. The receptor source for this set is a human donor in a cohort sampled during active COVID-19. Each CDR3 is given with its conserved first and last residue. Fields, in order: CDR3 protein, CDR3 DNA, CDR3 length, J gene, clone size, D gene, V gene. D genes are given only for firm matches. Rows may omit the clone size; those that give it use once, few, many or a size class.

CDR3 protein: CATSVRAGGPQSREQFF; CDR3 DNA: TGTGCCACCAGTGTAAGAGCGGGGGGGCCCCAAAGCCGCGAGCAGTTCTTC; CDR3 length: 17; J gene: TRBJ2-1; clone size: .; D gene: TRBD2; V gene: TRBV24-1
CDR3 protein: CASSNGGKSNYGYTF; CDR3 DNA: TGTGCCAGCAGCAACGGGGGGAAATCTAACTATGGCTACACCTTC; CDR3 length: 15; J gene: TRBJ1-2; clone size: .; D gene: .; V gene: TRBV21-1
CDR3 protein: CASSIRALGTDTQYF; CDR3 DNA: TGTGCCAGCAGCATCAGGGCCTTGGGCACAGATACGCAGTATTTT; CDR3 length: 15; J gene: TRBJ2-3; clone size: .; D gene: .; V gene: TRBV5-4
CDR3 protein: CASSSTGFRAFF; CDR3 DNA: TGTGCCAGCAGTTCGACAGGTTTTAGAGCTTTCTTT; CDR3 length: 12; J gene: TRBJ1-1; clone size: few; D gene: .; V gene: TRBV12-3/TRBV12-4
CDR3 protein: CASTATLLADSDTQYF; CDR3 DNA: TGTGCCAGCACCGCTACCTTACTAGCGGATTCAGATACGCAGTATTTT; CDR3 length: 16; J gene: TRBJ2-3; clone size: .; D gene: TRBD2; V gene: TRBV11-2
CDR3 protein: CASSIAGGGNQPQHF; CDR3 DNA: TGTGCCAGTAGTATTGCGGGAGGCGGCAATCAGCCCCAGCATTTT; CDR3 length: 15; J gene: TRBJ1-5; clone size: once; D gene: .; V gene: TRBV19
CDR3 protein: CASSSLSTAEEAFF; CDR3 DNA: TGTGCCAGCAGCTCGCTATCTACGGCGGAAGAAGCTTTCTTT; CDR3 length: 14; J gene: TRBJ1-1; clone size: few; D gene: .; V gene: TRBV5-6
CDR3 protein: CASKPRTSLDEQFF; CDR3 DNA: TGTGCCAGCAAACCTAGGACTAGCCTGGATGAGCAGTTCTTC; CDR3 length: 14; J gene: TRBJ2-1; clone size: .; D gene: TRBD2; V gene: TRBV9
CDR3 protein: CASSSSGQGSRGYTF; CDR3 DNA: TGTGCCAGCAGCTCCTCGGGACAGGGTAGTAGAGGCTACACCTTC; CDR3 length: 15; J gene: TRBJ1-2; clone size: .; D gene: TRBD1; V gene: TRBV7-9
CDR3 protein: CASSFAGLAGAEQYF; CDR3 DNA: TGTGCCAGCAGTTTCGCGGGACTAGCGGGAGCCGAGCAGTACTTC; CDR3 length: 15; J gene: TRBJ2-7; clone size: .; D gene: TRBD2; V gene: TRBV27
CDR3 protein: CASSLALAANNEQFF; CDR3 DNA: TGCGCCAGCAGCTTGGCTTTAGCGGCGAACAATGAGCAGTTCTTC; CDR3 length: 15; J gene: TRBJ2-1; clone size: .; D gene: .; V gene: TRBV5-1
CDR3 protein: CASSALGGTEAFF; CDR3 DNA: TGTGCCAGCAGCGCCCTCGGGGGGACTGAAGCTTTCTTT; CDR3 length: 13; J gene: TRBJ1-1; clone size: .; D gene: .; V gene: TRBV25-1
CDR3 protein: CASSLRGAGVSYEQYF; CDR3 DNA: TGTGCCAGCAGCTTGAGGGGAGCAGGGGTCTCCTACGAGCAGTACTTC; CDR3 length: 16; J gene: TRBJ2-7; clone size: .; D gene: .; V gene: TRBV5-6
CDR3 protein: CASSRGGGREQFF; CDR3 DNA: TGTGCCAGCAGTCGCGGGGGGGGACGAGAGCAGTTCTTC; CDR3 length: 13; J gene: TRBJ2-1; clone size: .; D gene: TRBD2; V gene: TRBV5-8
CDR3 protein: CASSFPPGETQYF; CDR3 DNA: TGTGCCAGCAGCTTTCCGCCGGGAGAGACCCAGTACTTC; CDR3 length: 13; J gene: TRBJ2-5; clone size: .; D gene: .; V gene: TRBV7-8